This entry features one T cell receptor beta chain sequence. Its antigen is not identified. This clone may be a read error of a much larger clone one base away. The authors drew about 9.5 milliliters of peripheral blood from each donor. Sample-barcoded 5' priming and a J-beta primer mix drove a second PCR of about 6 to 12 cycles. One entry per CDR3 protein, called by TCRdb with MiXCR from the 5' RACE reads. The sample lists over 450,000 distinct CDR3 sequences; less than 25% were seen once. This sample is part of a study of blood T cells in healthy people across ages. General observations from the study: Total diversity from one million sequenced T cells was likely underestimated. Comparison with aged donors showed that long-lived donors had more naive CD4+ cells and higher diversity. Reliance upon unsorted PBMCs precluded definitive naive versus antigen-experienced comparison.

CDR1 and CDR2 from the germline V gene are MRHNA and SNTAGT. This CDR3 is 13 amino acids long. These data were likewise used in another study, on T cells of mothers and their children.

The receptor was derived from a boy aged 10-17 years in good health. What was sequenced was blood. The chain carries TRBV6-4 and TRBJ2-2; D is perhaps TRBD1 (5 bases). The CDR3 coding sequence is TGTGCCAACAGTGACTCAGGGACCGGGGAGCTGTTTTTT. It is translated as CANSDSGTGELFF.